The 3 T cell receptor beta chains below all came from one sample that was sequenced in a study of regulatory T cells in long-lasting Graves disease. For TCR beta, libraries came from iRepertoire HTBI primers and Arm-PCR of CDR3 regions. TCRdb passed the multiplex PCR reads through MiXCR, listing each CDR3 protein once. Among about 470,000 distinct CDR3 sequences listed, more than 13% were seen once. Time point meaning: newly diagnosed GD, antithyroid drugs for less than 3 months. PBMC-extracted RNA yielded the TCR library. The same sample was also used in a study of T cells in Graves' hyperthyroidism and ophthalmopathy.

The sample here was peripheral blood mononuclear cells (PBMCs), taken at new diagnosis, from a patient treated with antithyroid drugs. The receptor source for this set is a woman in her twenties or thirties with Graves disease.

A few counts support this clonotype. This chain links TRBV10-2 with TRBJ1-5; D unresolved. The CDR3 has 12 amino acids. CDR1 is WSHSY and CDR2 is SAAADI in the germline V gene. V was pared by 2 bases and J by 5 bases, with 4 bases between. This CDR3 is CASSEVDQPQHF. Written as DNA, the CDR3 is TGCGCCAGCAGTGAGGTCGATCAGCCCCAGCATTTT.

In this sample, this clonotype turned up many times. V is TRBV12-3 or TRBV12-4 and J is TRBJ2-1, with D possibly being TRBD1 (6 bases). The length of the CDR3 is 14 residues. Trimming took off 2 bases at V and 10 bases at J, with 15 bases between the two ends. The CDR3 DNA reads TGTGCCAGCAGTTTAAGGGGGAGTGGGGTGGAGCAGTTCTTC. Translated: CASSLRGSGVEQFF.

The table lists this clonotype with many counts. The chain links TRBV11-2 to TRBJ2-3; D may correspond to TRBD1 or TRBD2 (6 bases each). The V end lost 3 bases, the J end lost 4 bases, and 11 bases lay between the germline ends. The CDR3 is 14 residues long. The germline CDR1 and CDR2 sequences are SGHAT and FQNNGV. The CDR3 sequence: CASSFEGGADTQYF. DNA of the CDR3: TGTGCCAGCAGCTTTGAGGGGGGTGCAGATACGCAGTATTTT.